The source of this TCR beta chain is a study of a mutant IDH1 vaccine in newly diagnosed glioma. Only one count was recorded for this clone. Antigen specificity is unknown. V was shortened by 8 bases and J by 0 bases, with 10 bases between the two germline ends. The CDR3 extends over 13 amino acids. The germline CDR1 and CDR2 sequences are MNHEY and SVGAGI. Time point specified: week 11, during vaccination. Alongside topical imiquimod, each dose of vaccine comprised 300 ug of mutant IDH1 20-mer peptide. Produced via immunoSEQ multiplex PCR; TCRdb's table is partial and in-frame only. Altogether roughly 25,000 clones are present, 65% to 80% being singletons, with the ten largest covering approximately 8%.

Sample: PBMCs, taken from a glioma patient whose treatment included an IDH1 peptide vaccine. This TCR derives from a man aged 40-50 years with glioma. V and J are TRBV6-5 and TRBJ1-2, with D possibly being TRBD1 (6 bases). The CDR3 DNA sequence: TGTGCCAGCCAACAGGGAGCTAACTATGGCTACACCTTC. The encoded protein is CASQQGANYGYTF.